One and the same sample provided the 28 T cell receptor beta chains below, sequenced in a study of blood T cell repertoires in COVID-19. The method was immunoSEQ multiplex PCR; TCRdb's version includes in-frame clones alone and lacks a portion of them. In the table there are about 190,000 clones, approximately 85% of which are singletons. The sample was peripheral blood. The origin of the receptors is a woman in her 70s with active or convalescent COVID-19.

This chain connects TRBV6-5 to TRBJ2-6; tentatively, D is TRBD1 (5 bases). Trimming shortened V by 2 bases and J by 1 base, and 9 bases separated the two germline ends. CDR3 length equals 16 residues. Germline loops: CDR1 MNHEY, CDR2 SVGAGI. This chain's CDR3 is CASSYGATSGANVLTF. The CDR3 coding sequence is TGTGCCAGCAGTTACGGGGCCACATCTGGGGCCAACGTCCTGACTTTC.

The chain links TRBV6-1 to TRBJ2-5, with 9 bases identical to TRBD1. This CDR3 comprises 15 residues. With 2 bases clipped from V and 5 bases from J, the junction kept 6 bases outside the gene matches. CDR1 and CDR2 (germline): MNHNS, SASEGT. The CDR3 sequence: CASSEFRDRAETQYF. In DNA, the CDR3 is TGTGCCAGCAGTGAATTCCGGGACAGGGCGGAGACCCAGTACTTC.

The chain joins TRBV3-1 (or the pseudogene TRBV3-2) to TRBJ1-2; 10 bases map to TRBD1. The CDR3 length is 20 residues. The junction had 22 bases not matched to a gene; V was cut back by 2 bases and J by 7 bases. Per germline, CDR1 LGHDT and CDR2 YNNKEL (reference sequence). CDR3: CASSQHSKGFYYGQGGGYTF. The CDR3 region has the DNA TGTGCCAGCAGCCAACATTCGAAAGGTTTTTATTACGGACAGGGGGGTGGCTACACCTTC.

The chain employs TRBV5-1 and TRBJ1-6; weak D call: TRBD1 (6 bases). The CDR3 runs 16 residues. Germline V gene data show CDR1 as SGHRS and CDR2 as YFSETQ. V was clipped by 4 bases and J by 3 bases, with 14 bases between them. The chain's CDR3 is CASSPGSGDYNSPLHF. The DNA for the CDR3 is TGCGCCAGCAGCCCTGGGTCAGGGGACTATAATTCACCCCTCCACTTT. Supplemented by reference TRBV5-1 and TRBJ1-6, the full variable domain reads KAGVTQTPRYLIKTRGQQVTLSCSPISGHRSVSWYQQTPGQGLQFLFEYFSETQRNKGNFPGRFSGRQFSNSRSEMNVSTLELGDSALYLCASSPGSGDYNSPLHFGNGTRLTVT.

The rearrangement uses TRBV27 and TRBJ2-2; 8 nucleotides agree with TRBD2. CDR1 is MNHEY and CDR2 is SMNVEV in the germline V gene (reference sequence). J lost 0 bases, V lost 10 bases, and 10 bases had no gene match. There are 16 residues in the CDR3. The CDR3 protein is CATSVVAGTNTGELFF. CDR3 DNA sequence: TGTGCCACCTCCGTGGTAGCGGGAACGAACACCGGGGAGCTGTTTTTT.

V is TRBV5-1 and J is TRBJ2-7; 11 bases align to TRBD1. J gave up 6 bases and V 7 bases, and 9 bases lay outside the gene matches. Per the germline V gene, CDR1 is SGHRS and CDR2 is YFSETQ. The CDR3 extends over 14 amino acids. CDR3 in amino acids: CASSRDRGDSEQYF. DNA of the CDR3: TGCGCCAGCTCCAGGGACAGGGGGGATTCCGAGCAGTACTTC.

The rearrangement links TRBV2 to TRBJ1-1, with D possibly TRBD1 on 5 matching bases. V lost 5 bases and J 3 bases, leaving 13 bases between the germline ends. There are 14 residues in the CDR3. The germline gives CDR1 SNHLY, CDR2 FYNNEI. The CDR3 coding sequence is TGTGCCAGCAGTCCTCGTTGGGGCCACACTGAAGCTTTCTTT. Translated, it gives CASSPRWGHTEAFF.

The V call is TRBV12-3 or TRBV12-4, the J call TRBJ1-2, with 9 nucleotides matching TRBD1. V lost 4 bases and J lost 8; bases outside the gene matches: 5. The CDR3 has 13 amino acids. CDR3 loop: CASSSHRGLGYTF. In DNA form, the CDR3 reads TGTGCCAGCAGTTCCCACAGGGGGCTAGGCTACACCTTC.

CDR3 amino acids: CASNWSGNNEQFF. The CDR3 DNA is TGTGCCAGCAATTGGAGCGGAAACAATGAGCAGTTCTTC. The chain carries TRBV12-3 or TRBV12-4 and TRBJ2-1; D might be TRBD2 (5 bases). V was pared by 7 bases and J by 5 bases, with 12 bases between. The CDR3 extends over 13 amino acids.

V usage is TRBV7-9 and J usage is TRBJ2-1, with D unresolved. Germline lookup yields CDR1 SEHNR and CDR2 FQNEAQ (reference sequence). This CDR3 is 16 amino acids long. V lost 1 base and J 0 bases, leaving 10 bases between the germline ends. This CDR3 reads CASSLGLSGSYNEQFF. The CDR3 DNA reads as TGTGCCAGCAGCTTAGGTCTGAGTGGCTCCTACAATGAGCAGTTCTTC.

This clone has only one observation. J is TRBJ2-7 and V is TRBV30, with D unresolved. V dropped 3 bases and J dropped 5 bases, with 14 bases sitting between them. The length of the CDR3 is 13 residues. CDR1 and CDR2 from the germline V gene are GTSNPN and SVGIG (reference sequence). CDR3 in DNA: TGTGCCTGGAGCAATTCAGGAAACCACGAGCAGTACTTC. This codes for CAWSNSGNHEQYF.

The genes are TRBV11-1 and TRBJ2-7; 7 bases fit TRBD1. From germline, CDR1 is SGHAT and CDR2 FQDESV (reference sequence). Trimming cost V 5 bases and J 2 bases; bases outside gene matches: 9. This CDR3 contains 15 residues. The chain's CDR3 is CASSPTTGAPYEQYF. In nucleotides, the CDR3 is TGTGCCAGCAGCCCGACAACAGGGGCGCCCTACGAGCAGTACTTC.

The chain uses TRBV6-5 and TRBJ1-2; 9 bases are shared with TRBD1. Germline values: CDR1 MNHEY, CDR2 SVGAGI. After removal of 7 bases from V and 4 bases from J, the junction contained 10 bases not matched to a gene. The CDR3 consists of 15 residues. The CDR3 loop is CASIKPGQGSYGYTF. CDR3 nucleotide sequence: TGTGCCAGCATTAAGCCGGGACAGGGCAGCTATGGCTACACCTTC.

This clone occurred a few times. The chain couples TRBV23-1 to TRBJ2-1, with TRBD1 as a possible D gene (6 bases). TRBV23-1 is flagged as an ORF with uncertain function. The CDR3 sequence is 17 residues long. V lost 3 bases, J lost 14 bases, and 29 bases lay in between. The CDR3 DNA is TGCGCCAGCAGTCAGGGAACCGGGACATTAGCCCTGGATTGCGAGTTCTTC. Residues: CASSQGTGTLALDCEFF.

J is TRBJ2-2 and V is TRBV6-2 or TRBV6-3; 14 bases agree with TRBD2. The J segment lost 3 bases and the V segment lost 2 bases, leaving 5 bases of the junction unmatched. The CDR3 consists of 18 residues. Germline V gene data show CDR1 as MNHEY and CDR2 as SVGEGT. The CDR3 region has the DNA TGTGCCAGCAGTTACAGGGTGACTAGCGGGAGGGACACCGGGGAGCTGTTTTTT. Amino acid sequence: CASSYRVTSGRDTGELFF.

The chain uses TRBV7-2 and TRBJ1-1, with a possible D match to TRBD1 (6 bases). The CDR3 length is 13 residues. V lost 4 bases, J lost 5 bases, and 11 bases lay in between. Germline CDR1 and CDR2: SGHTA and FQGNSA. Here the CDR3 reads CASSSLQGTEAFF. In DNA, the CDR3 is TGTGCCAGCAGCTCGTTACAGGGAACTGAAGCTTTCTTT.

This rearrangement joins TRBV5-1 to TRBJ2-1, with D tentatively TRBD2 (6 bases). The CDR3 contains 15 residues. V lost 0 bases and J lost 4, with 11 bases in between. The V gene's germline CDR1 is SGHRS and CDR2 YFSETQ. CDR3 residues: CASSLVGDSYNEQFF. The CDR3 nucleotides are TGCGCCAGCAGCTTGGTGGGGGACTCGTACAATGAGCAGTTCTTC.

The V gene is TRBV4-1, the J gene TRBJ2-7; 12 bases map to TRBD2. CDR1 and CDR2 from the germline V gene are MGHRA and YSYEKL. Trimming removed 4 bases from V and 0 bases from J; junction bases left unmatched: 22. CDR3 size: 22 residues. CDR3 amino acids: CASSPQTSGRTGAHGSSYEQYF. CDR3 nucleotides: TGCGCCAGCAGCCCCCAAACTAGCGGGAGGACCGGGGCACACGGAAGCTCCTACGAGCAGTACTTC.

The rearrangement uses TRBV3-1 (or the pseudogene TRBV3-2) and TRBJ1-2; 10 positions match TRBD1. In germline, CDR1 is LGHDT, CDR2 YNNKEL (reference sequence). Losses at the gene ends were 3 bases for V and 8 bases for J; bases not matched to a gene: 6. This CDR3 is 14 amino acids long. This CDR3 reads CASSHDRGLRGYTF. CDR3 sequence (DNA): TGTGCCAGCAGCCACGACAGGGGGCTGAGGGGCTACACCTTC.

This chain connects TRBV18 to TRBJ1-4, with D maybe TRBD1 (5 bases). There are 14 residues in the CDR3. CDR1 is KGHSH and CDR2 is LQKENI in the germline V gene. Trimming took 3 bases from V and 7 from J, leaving 12 bases between them. CDR3 coding DNA: TGTGCCAGCTCACCCGGGGGGAGAAGTGAAAAACTGTTTTTT. It specifies CASSPGGRSEKLFF.

The chain joins TRBV7-9 to TRBJ2-5; 11 positions match TRBD1. This CDR3 spans 14 amino acids. Germline V gene sequence: CDR1 SEHNR, CDR2 FQNEAQ (reference sequence). The J segment lost 4 bases and the V segment lost 5 bases, leaving 3 bases of the junction unmatched. In DNA form, the CDR3 reads TGTGCCAGCAGCCTCGGGACAGGGGGAGAGACCCAGTACTTC. As protein: CASSLGTGGETQYF.

The chain has TRBV9 and TRBJ2-3; 10 positions match TRBD2. The trim removed 0 bases at V and 1 base at J, leaving 5 bases unmatched. The CDR3 consists of 17 residues. CDR1 SGDLS and CDR2 YYNGEE come from the germline V gene. The CDR3 DNA follows: TGTGCCAGCAGCGTAGAGAGGGGGACTAGCGGCACAGATACGCAGTATTTT. This gives the protein CASSVERGTSGTDTQYF.

The chain is built from TRBV11-1 and TRBJ2-7; a possible D gene is TRBD2 (5 bases). CDR3 length: 14 residues. V was trimmed by 5 bases and J by 2 bases, leaving 13 bases between them. CDR1 is SGHAT, CDR2 FQDESV, per germline (reference sequence). This CDR3 reads CASSPRADTYEQYF. The CDR3 DNA reads as TGTGCCAGCAGCCCGAGGGCGGATACCTACGAGCAGTACTTC.

J is TRBJ1-5 and V is TRBV28; 7 nucleotides align to TRBD1. Germline CDR1 MDHEN, CDR2 SYDVKM. The V gene end was trimmed by 1 base and the J gene end by 2 bases; junction bases not matched to a gene: 5. This CDR3 is 16 amino acids long. The CDR3 reads CASSLFVGTGNQPQHF. CDR3 sequence (DNA): TGTGCCAGCAGTTTATTTGTGGGGACAGGCAATCAGCCCCAGCATTTT.

The V and J genes are TRBV6-1 and TRBJ2-2; 7 bases are shared with TRBD1. The CDR3 has 14 amino acids. After removal of 2 bases from V and 6 bases from J, the junction contained 3 bases not matched to a gene. Germline loops: CDR1 MNHNS, CDR2 SASEGT. In DNA form, the CDR3 reads TGTGCCAGCAGTGAACACCAGGGGGCCGGGGAGCTGTTTTTT. Encoded protein: CASSEHQGAGELFF.

V usage is TRBV4-1 and J usage is TRBJ2-7, with D perhaps matching TRBD2 (5 bases). This CDR3 region has 14 residues. CDR1 is MGHRA, CDR2 YSYEKL, per germline. V lost 3 bases to trimming and J lost 4 bases, with 13 bases between them. For the CDR3, the DNA is TGCGCCAGCAGCCACGGCCGGGATCAGTACGAGCAGTACTTC. Residues: CASSHGRDQYEQYF.

The rearrangement uses TRBV13 and TRBJ2-1; 7 bases map to TRBD2. The CDR3 length is 16 residues. The germline V gene has CDR1 PRHDT and CDR2 FYEKMQ (reference sequence). V dropped 6 bases and J dropped 6; count of bases not matched to a gene: 14. The CDR3 DNA sequence: TGTGCCAGCAGACTATCCGTGGGCGGGAGAGGCAATGAGCAGTTCTTC. This encodes CASRLSVGGRGNEQFF. The complete variable domain, with remaining parts taken from reference TRBV13 and TRBJ2-1, reads AAGVIQSPRHLIKEKRETATLKCYPIPRHDTVYWYQQGPGQDPQFLISFYEKMQSDKGSIPDRFSAQQFSDYHSELNMSSLELGDSALYFCASRLSVGGRGNEQFFGPGTRLTVL.

This clone appeared a few times. V gene TRBV30 combines with J gene TRBJ1-1, with 8 bases lining up with TRBD1. This CDR3 is built from 14 residues. Germline V gene sequence: CDR1 GTSNPN, CDR2 SVGIG (reference sequence). V lost 4 bases, J lost 1 base, and 5 bases stayed unmatched. The chain's CDR3 is CAWTLTGANTEAFF. Written as DNA, the CDR3 is TGTGCCTGGACCTTGACAGGGGCGAACACTGAAGCTTTCTTT.